This is a list of T cell receptor beta chains from one sample in a study of blood T cell repertoires in COVID-19. TCRdb's copy holds only in-frame clones and misses some; the assay was immunoSEQ multiplex PCR. Of some 44,000 clones in the sample, around 92% were seen once. Specimen: peripheral blood. Source of these receptors: a human donor in a cohort sampled during active COVID-19. The CDR3 runs from the conserved cysteine through the conserved F or W. A D gene is named only where the DNA matches it firmly. Some rows have no size entry. The others give once, few or many, or a class for an expanded clone.

size: NA
V: TRBV2
length: 13
D: NA
J: TRBJ2-7
CDR3: CASSEASGVEQYF
DNA: TGTGCCAGCAGTGAGGCCTCAGGTGTTGAGCAGTACTTC

size: NA
V: TRBV27
length: 15
D: NA
J: TRBJ2-1
CDR3: CASSTRTLVNNEQFF
DNA: TGTGCCAGCAGTACTCGGACTTTGGTGAACAATGAGCAGTTCTTC

size: once
V: TRBV5-1
length: 14
D: TRBD1
J: TRBJ2-7
CDR3: CASSLDSLKGAQYF
DNA: TGCGCCAGCAGCCTGGACTCCTTAAAGGGGGCGCAGTACTTC

size: NA
V: TRBV5-1
length: 19
D: TRBD2
J: TRBJ2-3
CDR3: CASRTSSGRAVGGTDTQYF
DNA: TGCGCCAGCCGGACCTCTAGCGGGAGGGCCGTTGGTGGTACAGATACGCAGTATTTT

size: once
V: TRBV12-3/TRBV12-4
length: 13
D: TRBD1
J: TRBJ1-2
CDR3: CASRAGGSYGYTF
DNA: TGTGCCAGCAGGGCAGGGGGCTCCTATGGCTACACCTTC

size: NA
V: TRBV9
length: 13
D: TRBD1
J: TRBJ1-2
CDR3: CASSPPGQGGYTF
DNA: TGTGCCAGCAGCCCCCCGGGACAGGGGGGGTACACCTTC

size: NA
V: TRBV6-5
length: 14
D: NA
J: TRBJ2-1
CDR3: CASSYVRGAHEQFF
DNA: TGTGCCAGCAGTTACGTCCGGGGGGCCCATGAGCAGTTCTTC

size: NA
V: TRBV7-2
length: 15
D: NA
J: TRBJ2-1
CDR3: CASSLGWGWYNEQFF
DNA: TGTGCCAGCTCCCTGGGCTGGGGCTGGTACAATGAGCAGTTCTTC

size: NA
V: TRBV9
length: 14
D: TRBD2
J: TRBJ2-7
CDR3: CASSVGGGIYEQYF
DNA: TGTGCCAGCAGCGTAGGCGGGGGGATCTACGAGCAGTACTTC

size: NA
V: TRBV6-6
length: 15
D: TRBD1
J: TRBJ1-1
CDR3: CASSYSGRGWTEAFF
DNA: TGTGCCAGCAGTTACTCGGGCAGGGGGTGGACTGAAGCTTTCTTT

size: NA
V: TRBV5-1
length: 16
D: TRBD2
J: TRBJ2-3
CDR3: CASSLGYQRERSTQYF
DNA: TGCGCCAGCAGCTTGGGGTACCAGCGGGAGAGGTCCACGCAGTATTTT

size: NA
V: TRBV7-3
length: 16
D: TRBD1
J: TRBJ2-1
CDR3: CASSSSGTGAYNEQFF
DNA: TGTGCCAGCAGCTCGAGCGGGACAGGGGCCTACAATGAGCAGTTCTTC

size: once
V: TRBV4-1
length: 19
D: NA
J: TRBJ2-6
CDR3: CASSQLGIVTHSGANVLTF
DNA: TGCGCCAGCAGCCAACTCGGGATTGTGACCCACTCTGGGGCCAACGTCCTGACTTTC

size: NA
V: TRBV7-9
length: 13
D: NA
J: TRBJ1-6
CDR3: CASSLGPGVPLHF
DNA: TGTGCCAGCAGCTTAGGACCAGGGGTGCCCCTCCACTTT

size: NA
V: TRBV18
length: 19
D: TRBD2
J: TRBJ2-1
CDR3: CASSPPLAGGRPGGNEQFF
DNA: TGTGCCAGCTCACCACCCCTAGCGGGGGGCCGGCCGGGAGGCAATGAGCAGTTCTTC

size: NA
V: TRBV4-1
length: 14
D: NA
J: TRBJ2-5
CDR3: CASSQAAGAVTQYF
DNA: TGCGCCAGCAGCCAAGCCGCGGGGGCCGTCACCCAGTACTTC

size: NA
V: TRBV12-3/TRBV12-4
length: 13
D: NA
J: TRBJ2-1
CDR3: CASSFSGGNEQFF
DNA: TGTGCCAGCAGTTTTTCTGGCGGGAATGAGCAGTTCTTC

size: once
V: TRBV7-9
length: 13
D: TRBD1
J: TRBJ1-2
CDR3: CASSRDRNYGYTF
DNA: TGTGCCAGCAGCCGGGACAGGAATTATGGCTACACCTTC

size: NA
V: TRBV27
length: 14
D: TRBD2
J: TRBJ2-3
CDR3: CASGRLAREDTQYF
DNA: TGTGCCAGCGGTCGACTAGCGCGGGAAGATACGCAGTATTTT

size: NA
V: TRBV19
length: 17
D: TRBD2
J: TRBJ2-3
CDR3: CASSRTTSGSTRDTQYF
DNA: TGTGCCAGTAGTAGGACGACTAGCGGGAGTACGAGGGATACGCAGTATTTT

size: NA
V: TRBV3-1/TRBV3-2
length: 15
D: TRBD1
J: TRBJ2-1
CDR3: CASSQGQGPTVEQFF
DNA: TGTGCCAGCAGCCAAGGACAGGGACCTACGGTTGAGCAGTTCTTC

size: NA
V: TRBV27
length: 13
D: NA
J: TRBJ1-6
CDR3: CASNSIPGSPLHF
DNA: TGTGCCAGCAATAGTATCCCAGGGTCACCCCTCCACTTT

size: NA
V: TRBV5-1
length: 16
D: TRBD1
J: TRBJ2-7
CDR3: CASSQEGTGRSYEQYF
DNA: TGCGCCAGCAGCCAGGAGGGGACAGGCCGGTCCTACGAGCAGTACTTC

size: once
V: TRBV4-2
length: 15
D: NA
J: TRBJ2-2
CDR3: CASSQDSGNARELFF
DNA: TGTGCCAGCAGCCAAGACAGCGGTAATGCCCGGGAGCTGTTTTTT

size: NA
V: TRBV7-3
length: 14
D: TRBD2
J: TRBJ2-1
CDR3: CASSSAGVYNEQFF
DNA: TGTGCCAGCAGCAGCGCGGGAGTTTACAATGAGCAGTTCTTC

size: NA
V: TRBV28
length: 14
D: TRBD1
J: TRBJ1-1
CDR3: CATTLGGQTTEAFF
DNA: TGTGCCACCACCCTAGGGGGACAGACCACTGAAGCTTTCTTT

size: NA
V: TRBV6-5
length: 15
D: NA
J: TRBJ2-3
CDR3: CASKPWGDGTDTQYF
DNA: TGTGCCAGCAAACCTTGGGGGGATGGGACAGATACGCAGTATTTT

size: NA
V: TRBV19
length: 16
D: TRBD1
J: TRBJ2-2
CDR3: CATFQGAGANTGELFF
DNA: TGTGCCACCTTCCAGGGGGCAGGGGCAAACACCGGGGAGCTGTTTTTT

size: NA
V: TRBV7-2
length: 17
D: NA
J: TRBJ2-2
CDR3: CASSIKGGRVNTGELFF
DNA: TGTGCCAGCAGCATAAAAGGGGGGAGGGTGAACACCGGGGAGCTGTTTTTT

size: NA
V: TRBV18
length: 15
D: NA
J: TRBJ2-4
CDR3: CASSPRKGSGSVQYF
DNA: TGTGCCAGCTCACCAAGGAAGGGTTCGGGGAGTGTTCAGTACTTC

size: NA
V: TRBV29-1
length: 15
D: NA
J: TRBJ2-7
CDR3: CSVEDRLPASYEQYF
DNA: TGCAGCGTTGAAGATCGTCTACCAGCTAGCTACGAGCAGTACTTC

size: NA
V: TRBV19
length: 12
D: NA
J: TRBJ1-2
CDR3: CASNYLNYGYTF
DNA: TGTGCCAGTAATTACCTAAACTATGGCTACACCTTC

size: NA
V: TRBV27
length: 13
D: NA
J: TRBJ1-5
CDR3: CASSRGQSAAKHF
DNA: TGTGCCAGCAGTCGAGGTCAATCAGCCGCTAAGCATTTT

size: NA
V: TRBV4-1
length: 16
D: TRBD2
J: TRBJ2-2
CDR3: CASSQGAGKNTGELFF
DNA: TGCGCCAGCAGCCAAGGAGCGGGGAAGAACACCGGGGAGCTGTTTTTT

size: NA
V: TRBV7-3
length: 15
D: TRBD2
J: TRBJ2-7
CDR3: CASSLSSGSYYEQYF
DNA: TGTGCCAGCAGCTTAAGTAGCGGGAGCTACTACGAGCAGTACTTC

size: NA
V: TRBV12-3/TRBV12-4
length: 13
D: TRBD1
J: TRBJ2-1
CDR3: CASRDRVGREQFF
DNA: TGTGCCAGCAGGGACAGGGTAGGGCGTGAGCAGTTCTTC

size: NA
V: TRBV4-2
length: 17
D: TRBD2
J: TRBJ2-2
CDR3: CASSQDPRGGAGGELFF
DNA: TGTGCCAGCAGCCAAGATCCCCGCGGGGGGGCCGGGGGGGAGCTGTTTTTT